A selection of T cell receptor beta chains follows, all from one sample in a study of spatial heterogeneity in lung cancer. TCRdb reprocessed the 5' RACE reads with MiXCR, giving one entry per CDR3 protein. This sample carries tens of thousands of distinct CDR3 sequences, 8% to 9% of them seen once, and the ten largest clones take over 12%. The sequenced sample was PBMCs, obtained at surgery. Source of these receptors: a female donor with early-stage non-small cell lung cancer. CDR3s include the opening cysteine and the closing phenylalanine or tryptophan. The order of the fields is V gene, D gene, clone size, J gene, CDR3 DNA, CDR3 protein. A D gene is named only where the DNA matches it firmly. Expanded clones are given a class, and other clones once, few, many or no size at all.

>TRBV7-2|-|-|TRBJ2-4
TGTGCCAGCAGCCCTACTACGGCGGTAATAGCCAAAAACATTCAGTACTTC
CASSPTTAVIAKNIQYF
>TRBV20-1|TRBD2|-|TRBJ2-1
TGCAGTGCTCAGCCGGGACTAGCGGGAGGCCACAATGAGCAGTTCTTC
CSAQPGLAGGHNEQFF
>TRBV6-5|-|few|TRBJ1-5
TGTGCCAGCAGGGAAAGGGGTCTGGCCAATCAGCCCCAGCATTTT
CASRERGLANQPQHF
>TRBV5-1|-|many|TRBJ1-2
TGCGCCAGCAGCTTGGCCCAGAATGGGTATGGCTACACCTTC
CASSLAQNGYGYTF
>TRBV27|-|-|TRBJ2-3
TGTGCCAGCAGTTCGTACTCCAATACGCAGTATTTT
CASSSYSNTQYF
>TRBV5-5|-|-|TRBJ2-2
TGTGCCAGCAGCCCCCTCTCGAGCGCGAACACCGGGGAGCTGTTTTTT
CASSPLSSANTGELFF
>TRBV19|-|-|TRBJ2-6
TGTGCCAGTAGTAACCGGGACCCAAGGACGGGGGCCAACGTCCTGACTTTC
CASSNRDPRTGANVLTF
>TRBV4-1|-|once|TRBJ2-3
TGCGCCAGCAGCCAAGTGTCCTACGAGCCTAGCGTAAAAGATACGCAGTATTTT
CASSQVSYEPSVKDTQYF
>TRBV5-1|-|few|TRBJ2-5
TGCGCCAGCAGCTTGTCCGGGGAGACCCAGTACTTC
CASSLSGETQYF
>TRBV5-6|-|-|TRBJ1-1
TGTGCCAGCAGCTTGGAGCCCACTGAAGCTTTCTTT
CASSLEPTEAFF
>TRBV28|-|many|TRBJ2-7
TGTGCCAGCAGTTACGGTCGTCCGGGCGAGCAGTACTTC
CASSYGRPGEQYF
>TRBV5-1|-|many|TRBJ2-1
TGCGCCAGCAGCAGCGGAGGGAGGAGCTCCTACAATGAGCAGTTCTTC
CASSSGGRSSYNEQFF
>TRBV12-3/TRBV12-4|-|many|TRBJ2-4
TGTGCCAGCAGCCCCGACAGGTCCGGGAAAAACATTCAGTACTTC
CASSPDRSGKNIQYF
>TRBV5-1|-|-|TRBJ2-5
TGCGCCAGCAGCTTGGTAGACCCCGGGGAGGAGACCCAGTACTTC
CASSLVDPGEETQYF
>TRBV7-3|-|many|TRBJ2-2
TGTGCCAGCAGCTTCGGCCTGAACACCGGGGAGCTGTTTTTT
CASSFGLNTGELFF
>TRBV5-1|-|many|TRBJ2-1
TGCGCCAGCAGCGTGCCGGGCGATGAGCAGTTCTTC
CASSVPGDEQFF
>TRBV20-1|TRBD2|few|TRBJ2-3
TGCAGTGCGATCCTAGCGGCCTCTAGCACAGATACGCAGTATTTT
CSAILAASSTDTQYF
>TRBV9|-|few|TRBJ2-5
TGTGCCAGCAGCCGACGACTGGTAGCGAAACAAGAGACCCAGTACTTC
CASSRRLVAKQETQYF
>TRBV5-1|-|many|TRBJ2-5
TGCGCCAGCAGCTTGCCTAGCGACGAGACCCAGTACTTC
CASSLPSDETQYF
>TRBV19|-|few|TRBJ2-3
TGTGCCAGTAGTAACCCCCCCCAGCGGAGCACAGATACGCAGTATTTT
CASSNPPQRSTDTQYF
>TRBV9|TRBD1|few|TRBJ2-1
TGTGCCAGCAGCGATAACAGGGGGAATGAGCAGTTCTTC
CASSDNRGNEQFF
>TRBV28|-|-|TRBJ1-1
TGTGCCAGCAGTTCTGGGACCGTAAACACTGAAGCTTTCTTT
CASSSGTVNTEAFF
>TRBV29-1|-|-|TRBJ1-2
TGCAGCGTTGAAGATGAGTCGGGCGGATACTATGGCTACACCTTC
CSVEDESGGYYGYTF
>TRBV21-1|-|-|TRBJ1-6
TGTGCCAGCACGGGGGTCCCGCGGTCACCCCTCCACTTT
CASTGVPRSPLHF
>TRBV27|-|few|TRBJ1-5
TGTGCCAGCAGTTCCGCGTCCGGGGGGCGGAATCAGCCCCAGCATTTT
CASSSASGGRNQPQHF
>TRBV20-1|-|many|TRBJ1-1
TGCAGTGCTAGGCCCCCTGACGGGACTGAAGCTTTCTTT
CSARPPDGTEAFF
>TRBV10-2|-|few|TRBJ1-3
TGCGCCAGCAGTCCGGGGGAGGGTAACACCATATATTTT
CASSPGEGNTIYF
>TRBV28|TRBD2|medium-sized|TRBJ2-7
TGTGCCAGCAGTTCCTTAGCGGGCCTCACCTACGAGCAGTACTTC
CASSSLAGLTYEQYF
>TRBV24-1|TRBD1|-|TRBJ1-2
TGTGGCACCAGAGGACAGGGGGCTAACTATGGCTACACCTTC
CGTRGQGANYGYTF
>TRBV6-5|-|-|TRBJ2-5
TGTGCCAGCAGTTACTCTGGTCAAGAGACCCAGTACTTC
CASSYSGQETQYF
>TRBV9|-|medium-sized|TRBJ1-1
TGTGCCAGCACCCCCTTTGATGAGGGCACTGAAGCTTTCTTT
CASTPFDEGTEAFF
>TRBV9|-|medium-sized|TRBJ1-1
TGTGCCAGCAGCGCAGCAGGTGGCACATGGGGACCTGAAGCTTTCTTT
CASSAAGGTWGPEAFF
>TRBV27|TRBD1|many|TRBJ2-1
TGTGCCAGCAGTTTGATACAGGGGTCCCCTGGGGATGAGCAGTTCTTC
CASSLIQGSPGDEQFF
>TRBV28|TRBD1|-|TRBJ1-1
TGTGCCAGCAGGGGGACAGGGGGCTACACTGAAGCTTTCTTT
CASRGTGGYTEAFF
>TRBV19|-|many|TRBJ2-5
TGTGCCAGTAGTGCAGGGGTCGGAGAGACCCAGTACTTC
CASSAGVGETQYF
>TRBV27|-|many|TRBJ2-1
TGTGCCAGCAGTTTACAGGGCCCGGACAATGAGCAGTTCTTC
CASSLQGPDNEQFF
>TRBV25-1|-|few|TRBJ2-5
TGTGCCAGCAGTGAATTTGATGGGCGCGGCGTGGGAACCCAGTACTTC
CASSEFDGRGVGTQYF
>TRBV24-1|-|many|TRBJ2-3
TGTGCCACCAGCCTCAGCGGGTCGGGCACAGATACGCAGTATTTT
CATSLSGSGTDTQYF
>TRBV27|-|many|TRBJ2-3
TGTGCCAGCGGTAGTTTAGGAGATACGCAGTATTTT
CASGSLGDTQYF
>TRBV11-3|-|few|TRBJ1-5
TGTGCCAGCAGCTTGGTGGGTGAGCCTTATAGCAATCAGCCCCAGCATTTT
CASSLVGEPYSNQPQHF
>TRBV4-1|-|few|TRBJ2-1
TGCGCCAGCAGCCCCCAGGTGTACAATGAGCAGTTCTTC
CASSPQVYNEQFF
>TRBV20-1|-|few|TRBJ1-1
TGCAGTGCACGACAGGCCCCTGAAGCTTTCTTT
CSARQAPEAFF
>TRBV9|TRBD2|few|TRBJ2-3
TGTGCCAGCAGCGTTCTAGCGGGAATTACTAGCACAGATACGCAGTATTTT
CASSVLAGITSTDTQYF
>TRBV12-3/TRBV12-4|-|-|TRBJ1-1
TGTGCCAGCAGTTCGTCCGGGTGGCGCACTGAAGCTTTCTTT
CASSSSGWRTEAFF
>TRBV7-2|-|few|TRBJ2-3
TGTGCCAGCAGCTTTGAACCGGATACGCAGTATTTT
CASSFEPDTQYF
>TRBV29-1|-|few|TRBJ1-1
TGCAGCGTTGAAGTGGGATCTGAAGCTTTCTTT
CSVEVGSEAFF
>TRBV28|-|-|TRBJ2-2
TGTGCCATCTTAGGGGGGGTTAACACCGGGGAGCTGTTTTTT
CAILGGVNTGELFF
>TRBV20-1|-|few|TRBJ2-1
TGCAGTGCATCGCTCAATGAGCAGTTCTTC
CSASLNEQFF
>TRBV10-3|TRBD2|many|TRBJ2-7
TGTGCCATCAGCCCGACTAGCGGGAGAACTGCCCCCTACGAGCAGTACTTC
CAISPTSGRTAPYEQYF
>TRBV12-3/TRBV12-4|-|many|TRBJ1-1
TGTGCCAGCAGTATTACCCCGAACACTGAAGCTTTCTTT
CASSITPNTEAFF
>TRBV29-1|-|many|TRBJ1-2
TGCAGCGGGAGTGGGGGCGATGGCTACACCTTC
CSGSGGDGYTF
>TRBV25-1|-|many|TRBJ1-1
TGTGCCAGCAGTGATGGGGCAGTTGAAGCTTTCTTT
CASSDGAVEAFF
>TRBV5-6|TRBD2|-|TRBJ2-3
TGTGCCAGCAGCTTGGCCTCTAGCGGGAGGACAGATACGCAGTATTTT
CASSLASSGRTDTQYF
>TRBV7-7|TRBD2|many|TRBJ2-3
TGTGCTAGCAGACCTAGCTTGGGTAGCGGGGAACCAGATACGCAGTATTTT
CASRPSLGSGEPDTQYF
>TRBV5-1|-|many|TRBJ2-5
TGCGCCAGCAGCTTGGGAGCAAACCAAGAGACCCAGTACTTC
CASSLGANQETQYF
>TRBV11-3|-|-|TRBJ2-2
TGTGCCAGCAGCTCCCCTGGACAGAGGAACACCGGGGAGCTGTTTTTT
CASSSPGQRNTGELFF
>TRBV20-1|-|many|TRBJ1-4
TGCAGTGCTAGAGATTTGGCCGGCGGATATGAAAAACTGTTTTTT
CSARDLAGGYEKLFF
>TRBV5-1|TRBD2|many|TRBJ2-2
TGCGCCAGCACCTCAGCGGGAGGGGGGACCGGGGAGCTGTTTTTT
CASTSAGGGTGELFF
>TRBV5-6|-|many|TRBJ1-1
TGTGCCAGCAGCTTAATAGGACCGGTTGAAGCTTTCTTT
CASSLIGPVEAFF
>TRBV2|TRBD2|many|TRBJ2-1
TGTGCCAGCCCTGAAGGGGAGCGGGGGGCTTACAATGAGCAGTTCTTC
CASPEGERGAYNEQFF